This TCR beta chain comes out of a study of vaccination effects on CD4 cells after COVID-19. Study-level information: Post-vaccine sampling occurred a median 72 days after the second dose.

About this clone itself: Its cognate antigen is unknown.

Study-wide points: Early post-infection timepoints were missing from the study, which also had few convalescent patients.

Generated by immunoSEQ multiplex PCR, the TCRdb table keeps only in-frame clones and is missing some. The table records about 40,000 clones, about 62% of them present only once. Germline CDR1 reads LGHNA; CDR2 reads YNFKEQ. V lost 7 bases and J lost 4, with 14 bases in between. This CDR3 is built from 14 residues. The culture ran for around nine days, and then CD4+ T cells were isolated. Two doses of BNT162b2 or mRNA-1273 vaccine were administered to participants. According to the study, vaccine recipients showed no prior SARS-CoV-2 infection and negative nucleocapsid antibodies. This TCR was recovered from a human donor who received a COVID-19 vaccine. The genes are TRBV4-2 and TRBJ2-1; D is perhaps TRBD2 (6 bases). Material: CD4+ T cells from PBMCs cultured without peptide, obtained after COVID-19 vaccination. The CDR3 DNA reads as TGTGCCAGCACCTCCTCGGGGGAATACAATGAGCAGTTCTTC. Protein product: CASTSSGEYNEQFF.